Described below is a single T cell receptor (beta chain) sequence and its context. Its matching antigen is unknown. Sequencing was performed with immunoSEQ multiplex PCR; in TCRdb, only in-frame clones are kept and a portion is missing. The sample records under 150,000 clones, 87% being singletons. This specimen comes from a study of T cell responses to AZD1222 COVID-19 vaccine. Study results and caveats: Among AZD1222 vaccinees, only 5 to 7 were seropositive at baseline. Repertoires were obtained solely post-peak T cell response. The sample set comprised mostly white British donors with more females, and clonal diversity was possibly underestimated. Reports indicate that nearly half of spike-specific TCRs are directed at unmutated variant regions.

J was trimmed by 4 bases and V by 9 bases; bases with no gene match: 7. There are 14 residues in the CDR3. Per germline, CDR1 LNHDA and CDR2 SQIVND (reference sequence). The clonotype comes from an adult who received the AZD1222 COVID-19 vaccine. The V and J genes are TRBV19 and TRBJ1-4; 8 positions match TRBD1. This sample comprised peripheral blood, obtained 28 days after the second AZD1222 dose. The chain's CDR3 is CASSDRGRNEKLFF. CDR3 nucleotide sequence: TGTGCCAGCTCCGACAGGGGCCGTAATGAAAAACTGTTTTTT.